The 12 T cell receptor beta chains below all came from one sample that was sequenced in a study of blood T cell repertoires in COVID-19. Produced via immunoSEQ multiplex PCR; TCRdb's table is partial and in-frame only. The sample yields a few hundred thousand clones, 85% to 90% seen once. The sequenced sample was peripheral blood. The receptors originated from a man aged 55-75 years with acute or convalescent COVID-19.

The rearrangement uses TRBV9 and TRBJ2-7; D possibly corresponds to TRBD2 (5 bases). Germline-derived CDR1 and CDR2 are SGDLS and YYNGEE. Trimming stripped 2 bases from V and 4 bases from J, with 13 bases between. The CDR3 totals 14 residues. In DNA form, the CDR3 reads TGTGCCAGCAGCGTCTCCGGGGTCGGGTACGAGCAGTACTTC. Amino acid sequence: CASSVSGVGYEQYF.

The chain recombines TRBV7-9 with TRBJ1-5; no clear D gene. V dropped 0 bases and J dropped 4 bases, with 7 bases sitting between them. The CDR3 is 14 amino acids. Germline-derived CDR1 and CDR2 are SEHNR and FQNEAQ (reference sequence). The CDR3 DNA reads as TGTGCCAGCAGCTTAGCAGGAGTGAATCAGCCCCAGCATTTT. It codes for CASSLAGVNQPQHF.

V usage is TRBV9 and J usage is TRBJ1-2, with 8 positions matching TRBD1. This CDR3 contains 15 residues. The trim removed 3 bases at V and 4 bases at J, leaving 8 bases unmatched. Per germline, CDR1 SGDLS and CDR2 YYNGEE. CDR3 nucleotide sequence: TGTGCCAGCAGCGCCAGAAGACAGGGGCGCTATGGCTACACCTTC. Translation: CASSARRQGRYGYTF.

The chain has TRBV7-8 and TRBJ2-3, with a weak D call TRBD2 (5 bases). Looked up from germline, CDR1 is SGHVS and CDR2 is FQNEAQ. The CDR3 runs 15 residues. V gave up 4 bases and J gave up 4 bases, with 15 bases separating them. CDR3 nucleotide sequence: TGTGCCAGCAGCTCCTTCAGAGGGTTACCAGATACGCAGTATTTT. Translating gives CASSSFRGLPDTQYF.

This chain links TRBV4-1 with TRBJ1-6; 7 bases are a match to TRBD1. V was clipped by 0 bases and J by 7 bases; unmatched bases: 9. Germline CDR1 is MGHRA and CDR2 is YSYEKL. The length of the CDR3 is 17 residues. CDR3 nucleotides: TGCGCCAGCAGCCAAGATCCGGGACAGCTCCGGAATTCACCCCTCCACTTT. Translated: CASSQDPGQLRNSPLHF.

The chain employs TRBV12-5 and TRBJ1-5; D is unclear. The V gene lost 7 bases and the J gene lost 2 bases, with 6 bases spanning the gap. The CDR3 totals 12 residues. CDR1 LGHNT and CDR2 FRNRAP come from the germline V gene. CDR3 in DNA: TGTGCTAGTGCGGAGGGCAATCAGCCCCAGCATTTT. Amino acid sequence: CASAEGNQPQHF.

The genes are TRBV3-1 (or the pseudogene TRBV3-2) and TRBJ2-7; TRBD1 matches 10 bases. This CDR3 is 17 amino acids long. Germline assignment: CDR1 LGHDT and CDR2 YNNKEL (reference sequence). Unmatched junction bases numbered 18, after V lost 8 bases and J lost 5 bases. This CDR3 reads CASQRSVPGTGANEQYF. CDR3 bases: TGTGCCAGCCAACGGTCGGTCCCCGGGACAGGGGCCAACGAGCAGTACTTC.

V and J are TRBV19 and TRBJ2-5; a possible D gene is TRBD2 (7 bases). V was pared by 4 bases and J by 4 bases, with 16 bases between. CDR1 and CDR2 from the germline V gene are LNHDA and SQIVND (reference sequence). This CDR3 has 15 residues. The CDR3 DNA is TGTGCCAGTAGTAGGGGGGGGGCCTTGGCAGAGACCCAGTACTTC. Amino acid sequence: CASSRGGALAETQYF.

CDR3 DNA sequence: TGTGCCAGCAGCTTAGCAGGGGCCTACGAGCAGTACTTC. Protein: CASSLAGAYEQYF. The rearrangement links TRBV11-3 to TRBJ2-7; tentatively, D is TRBD1 (6 bases). CDR3 size: 13 residues. Trimming cost V 1 base and J 2 bases, with 6 bases left between them. CDR1 and CDR2 from the germline V gene are SGHNT and YENEEA.

This chain's CDR3 is CASSIGWTASRVDTEAFF. The DNA of the CDR3 is TGTGCCAGTAGTATAGGTTGGACGGCGTCCAGGGTTGACACTGAAGCTTTCTTT. This rearrangement joins TRBV19 to TRBJ1-1; weak D call: TRBD1 (5 bases). The length of the CDR3 is 18 residues. Trimming pared 1 base from V and 3 bases from J, leaving 21 bases between. Germline V gives CDR1 LNHDA, CDR2 SQIVND (reference sequence).

The chain has TRBV12-3 or TRBV12-4 and TRBJ2-1, with a weak D call TRBD1 (5 bases). There are 13 residues in the CDR3. Trimming cost V 6 bases and J 7 bases, with 13 bases left between them. In DNA, the CDR3 is TGTGCCAGCAGCCCAGGGCCAGGAAATGAGCAGTTCTTC. Its protein product is CASSPGPGNEQFF.

This clone was detected once. J is TRBJ2-7 and V is TRBV5-1, with D possibly TRBD2 on 5 matching bases. The germline gives CDR1 SGHRS, CDR2 YFSETQ. The CDR3 consists of 14 residues. The V gene lost 0 bases and the J gene lost 2 bases, with 9 bases spanning the gap. The CDR3 spells CASSLGTGTYEQYF. The CDR3 region has the DNA TGCGCCAGCAGCTTGGGGACGGGGACCTACGAGCAGTACTTC.